This entry is about one T cell receptor (beta chain). The entry originates in a study of CD8 T cells in Susac syndrome. Control patients had untreated stable or active relapsing-remitting multiple sclerosis by revised McDonald criteria. TEMRA cells were FACS-enriched and CD8+ and CD4+ T cells negatively isolated. Random hexamers were used to reverse transcribe the RNA input (about 0.5 to 1 ug). immunoSEQ multiplex PCR amplified TCR beta CDR3 across 54 Vbeta, 13 Jbeta. TCRdb re-analysed the immunoSEQ multiplex PCR reads in MiXCR, keeping a single row per CDR3 protein. The sample records about 430,000 distinct CDR3 sequences, around 85% being singletons. This CDR3 is 16 amino acids long.

Sequencing was performed on CD8+ T cells from PBMCs. The TCR originated in a human donor with multiple sclerosis. The genes are TRBV1 and TRBJ2-7; the table's D call TRBD2 went unverified against the DNA. TRBV1 is a listed pseudogene. CDR3: CTSSRDAGLGDHEQYF. The CDR3 bases are TGCACCAGCAGCCGCGACGCAGGACTAGGTGATCACGAGCAGTACTTC.